Listed here is a single TCR beta chain. Its antigen is unknown. The use of a sample-barcoded 5' primer and a J-beta primer mix characterized a second PCR of about 7 to 12 cycles. One entry per CDR3 protein, called by TCRdb with MiXCR from the 5' RACE reads. The table records roughly 800,000 distinct CDR3 sequences, 53% of them present only once. The data stem from a study of blood T cells in healthy people across ages. Study-wide results and caveats: It was not known whether donors were CMV positive (a possible confounder of expanded clonotype changes). A strong correlation was found between TCR beta diversity and the percentage of naive T cells. Roughly linearly, TCR beta diversity per million T cells fell as age increased.

Trimming cost V 7 bases and J 5 bases, with 11 bases left between them. The germline V gene has CDR1 SGHTA and CDR2 FQGNSA. CDR3 length: 12 amino acids. The sequencing input was blood. This receptor was taken from a man older than 75 in good health. V is TRBV7-2 and J is TRBJ1-1; D is unclear. Here the CDR3 DNA reads TGTGCCAGCACCCCTTTAAGGACTGAAGCTTTCTTT. Its protein product is CASTPLRTEAFF.